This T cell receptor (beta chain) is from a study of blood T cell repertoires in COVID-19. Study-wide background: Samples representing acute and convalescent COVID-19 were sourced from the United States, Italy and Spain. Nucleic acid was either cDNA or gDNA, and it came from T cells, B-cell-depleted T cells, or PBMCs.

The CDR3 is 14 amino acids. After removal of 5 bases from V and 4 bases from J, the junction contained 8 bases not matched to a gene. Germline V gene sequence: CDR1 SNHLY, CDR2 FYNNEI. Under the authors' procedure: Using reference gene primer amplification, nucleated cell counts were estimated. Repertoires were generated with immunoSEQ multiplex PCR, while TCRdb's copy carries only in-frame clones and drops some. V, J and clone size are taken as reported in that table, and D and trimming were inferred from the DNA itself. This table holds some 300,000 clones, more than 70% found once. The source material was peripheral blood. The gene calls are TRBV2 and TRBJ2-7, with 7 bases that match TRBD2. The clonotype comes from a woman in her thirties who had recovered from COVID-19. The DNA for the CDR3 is TGTGCCAGCAGTCATGGGAGTAGCGGGTACGAGCAGTACTTC. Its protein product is CASSHGSSGYEQYF.